The next 5 T cell receptor beta chains were all read from a single sample in a study of T cell changes during pregnancy in multiple sclerosis. The method was immunoSEQ multiplex PCR; TCRdb's version includes in-frame clones alone and lacks a portion of them. The sample yields about 75,000 clones, about 93% seen once. The sequencing used CD4+ T cells from peripheral blood mononuclear cells, collected before pregnancy. These receptors originate from a female donor with multiple sclerosis, enrolled in a pregnancy study.

The chain carries TRBV6-6 and TRBJ1-2; 10 bases align to TRBD1. J lost 2 bases, V lost 2 bases, and 2 bases had no gene match. From germline, CDR1 is MNHNY and CDR2 SVGAGI (reference sequence). The CDR3 extends over 15 amino acids. CDR3 loop: CASSYGTGVNYGYTF. The DNA of the CDR3 is TGTGCCAGCAGTTACGGGACAGGGGTGAACTATGGCTACACCTTC.

The chain recombines TRBV19 with TRBJ2-7, with TRBD2 matching over 11 bases. Germline-derived CDR1 and CDR2 are LNHDA and SQIVND (reference sequence). The V segment lost 4 bases and the J segment 2 bases; nucleotides outside the gene matches: 7. CDR3 length: 16 amino acids. CDR3 in amino acids: CASSSPGLADAYEQYF. DNA for the CDR3: TGTGCCAGTAGTAGCCCGGGACTAGCGGATGCCTACGAGCAGTACTTC.

This clone appeared a few times. The chain joins TRBV6-6 to TRBJ1-6; 8 nucleotides line up with TRBD1. There are 14 residues in the CDR3. From germline, CDR1 is MNHNY and CDR2 SVGAGI (reference sequence). V lost 6 bases and J lost 10; bases outside the gene matches: 8. The CDR3 is CASRETGVGSPLHF. The CDR3 region has the DNA TGTGCCAGCAGAGAGACAGGGGTTGGCTCACCCCTCCACTTT.

This clone was found once. The chain uses TRBV2 and TRBJ1-3; 8 bases are shared with TRBD1. The CDR3 totals 14 residues. The germline CDR1 and CDR2 sequences are SNHLY and FYNNEI. Unmatched junction bases numbered 3, after V lost 6 bases and J lost 2 bases. In nucleotides, the CDR3 is TGTGCCAGCAGGAGACAGGGGCCTGGAAACACCATATATTTT. Translation: CASRRQGPGNTIYF.

The rearrangement uses TRBV4-3 and TRBJ1-2; D unclear. Trimming shortened V by 0 bases and J by 2 bases, and 7 bases separated the two germline ends. The CDR3 length is 14 residues. Germline lookup yields CDR1 LGHNA and CDR2 YSLEER. The CDR3 DNA reads as TGCGCCAGCAGCCAAGACGCGGCCAACTATGGCTACACCTTC. Translation: CASSQDAANYGYTF.